This T cell receptor beta chain was documented in a study of blood T cell repertoires in COVID-19. At the level of the study: There were acute and convalescent COVID-19 samples, and they came from the United States, Italy and Spain. T cells, B-cell-depleted T cells, or PBMCs provided the cDNA or gDNA that served as material.

This clone was observed a handful of times. Authors' data handling: Estimated nucleated cell counts came from reference gene primer amplification. TCRdb's copy holds only in-frame clones and misses some; the assay was immunoSEQ multiplex PCR. V and J calls and clone size follow that table, whereas D and trimming were derived from the DNA. The sample lists approximately 240,000 clones; roughly 80% were seen once. The CDR3 has 13 amino acids. CDR1 and CDR2 (germline): MDHEN, SYDVKM. Trimming pared 7 bases from V and 2 bases from J, leaving 12 bases between. The V call is TRBV28, the J call TRBJ2-7; D not resolved. The source of this sequence is an elderly woman with active or convalescent COVID-19. What was sequenced was peripheral blood. The CDR3 spells CASTPFVPYEQYF. In DNA form, the CDR3 reads TGTGCCAGCACCCCTTTTGTTCCCTACGAGCAGTACTTC.